What follows is one TCR beta chain and its context. Its antigen is still unknown. The data were taken from a study of spatial heterogeneity in lung cancer. TCRdb passed the 5' RACE reads through MiXCR, listing each CDR3 protein once. This repertoire shows some 97,000 distinct CDR3 sequences, 4.4% found once; its top ten account for around 20%. Time point of the sample: sample taken at primary tumor resection. Extraction of whole RNA from tumor, nontumor lung or frozen PBMC preceded unsorted sequencing. General study findings and limits: One measure, the expanded intratumoral alpha and beta TCR count, tracked tumor mutation counts.

After removal of 0 bases from V and 6 bases from J, the junction contained 3 bases not matched to a gene. Germline CDR1 SGHRS, CDR2 YFSETQ. The CDR3 contains 14 residues. This chain connects TRBV5-1 to TRBJ1-2; 9 bases match TRBD1. This sample comprised lung tumor tissue, obtained at surgery. This TCR was sampled from a male donor with early-stage non-small cell lung cancer. The chain's CDR3 is CASSLGDRVDGYTF. The CDR3, as DNA: TGCGCCAGCAGCTTGGGGGACAGGGTAGATGGCTACACCTTC.